These T cell receptor beta chains were read from a single sample in a study of control samples from healthy donors and cancer patients. The method was immunoSEQ multiplex PCR; TCRdb's version includes in-frame clones alone and lacks a portion of them. The sample consists of 150,000 or so clones, around nine tenths of them appearing once. Sequencing used blood. Receptor source: a man aged 35 to 55 in good health. The CDR3 runs from the conserved cysteine through the conserved F or W. Fields, in order: clone size, V gene, CDR3 length, D gene, J gene, CDR3 DNA, CDR3 protein. A D gene is named only where the DNA matches it firmly. For some rows the clone size is stated as once, few or many, or as a class when expanded; others skip it.

clone_size: .
v_call: TRBV5-1
cdr3_length: 14
d_call: TRBD1
j_call: TRBJ1-4
cdr3_nt: TGCGCCAGCAGCGTACAGGGGTTTGGGGAAAAACTGTTTTTT
cdr3_aa: CASSVQGFGEKLFF

clone_size: .
v_call: TRBV6-5
cdr3_length: 13
d_call: .
j_call: TRBJ1-1
cdr3_nt: TGTGCCAGTAGCACAGGGAGGGGCACTGAAGCTTTCTTT
cdr3_aa: CASSTGRGTEAFF

clone_size: .
v_call: TRBV21-1
cdr3_length: 14
d_call: .
j_call: TRBJ1-3
cdr3_nt: TGTGCCAGCAGCCACCGGGAGTCTGGAAACACCATATATTTT
cdr3_aa: CASSHRESGNTIYF

clone_size: few
v_call: TRBV6-5
cdr3_length: 14
d_call: .
j_call: TRBJ1-3
cdr3_nt: TGTGCCAGCTGCCGGGGTGGCATCGGAAACACCATATATTTT
cdr3_aa: CASCRGGIGNTIYF

clone_size: .
v_call: TRBV7-8
cdr3_length: 15
d_call: .
j_call: TRBJ1-1
cdr3_nt: TGTGCCAGCAGCGCAGAAGGGCAGGGATGGACTGAAGCTTTCTTT
cdr3_aa: CASSAEGQGWTEAFF

clone_size: .
v_call: TRBV12-3/TRBV12-4
cdr3_length: 11
d_call: .
j_call: TRBJ2-1
cdr3_nt: TGTGCCAGCAGGCTGAGGGATGAGCAGTTCTTC
cdr3_aa: CASRLRDEQFF

clone_size: .
v_call: TRBV9
cdr3_length: 14
d_call: .
j_call: TRBJ2-1
cdr3_nt: TGTGCCAGCAGCGTCGGGGGCTTGAACAATGAGCAGTTCTTC
cdr3_aa: CASSVGGLNNEQFF

clone_size: .
v_call: TRBV5-5
cdr3_length: 14
d_call: TRBD2
j_call: TRBJ2-1
cdr3_nt: TGTGCCAGCAGCTTGGGCAGGGTCCGGGGGGGGCAGTTCTTC
cdr3_aa: CASSLGRVRGGQFF

clone_size: .
v_call: TRBV14
cdr3_length: 15
d_call: .
j_call: TRBJ2-2
cdr3_nt: TGTGCCAGCAGCCGAGTCGGGCCGCGCGCCGGGGAGCTGTTTTTT
cdr3_aa: CASSRVGPRAGELFF

clone_size: .
v_call: TRBV12-5
cdr3_length: 15
d_call: .
j_call: TRBJ2-1
cdr3_nt: TGTGCTAGTGGTTCGGGCTCCGCCGCACGCACTGAGCAGTTCTTC
cdr3_aa: CASGSGSAARTEQFF

clone_size: few
v_call: TRBV18
cdr3_length: 15
d_call: .
j_call: TRBJ2-7
cdr3_nt: TGTGCCAGCTCACCCGGAGCAGGCCATTCTTACGAGCAGTACTTC
cdr3_aa: CASSPGAGHSYEQYF

clone_size: .
v_call: TRBV4-1
cdr3_length: 14
d_call: .
j_call: TRBJ1-2
cdr3_nt: TGCGCCAGCAGCCAAGATCCGAGTAACTATGGCTACACCTTC
cdr3_aa: CASSQDPSNYGYTF

clone_size: .
v_call: TRBV5-5
cdr3_length: 17
d_call: .
j_call: TRBJ2-7
cdr3_nt: TGTGCCAGCAGCGGCATGGGACGGACGTCCGGATCCTACGAGCAGTACTTC
cdr3_aa: CASSGMGRTSGSYEQYF

clone_size: .
v_call: TRBV11-2
cdr3_length: 15
d_call: .
j_call: TRBJ1-5
cdr3_nt: TGTGCCAGCAGCTTAAACGGAGGGACGGATCAGCCCCAGCATTTT
cdr3_aa: CASSLNGGTDQPQHF

clone_size: .
v_call: TRBV30
cdr3_length: 12
d_call: .
j_call: TRBJ1-1
cdr3_nt: TGTGCCTGGAGTGCTGGGCCAACTGAAGCTTTCTTT
cdr3_aa: CAWSAGPTEAFF

clone_size: .
v_call: TRBV9
cdr3_length: 15
d_call: .
j_call: TRBJ2-2
cdr3_nt: TGTGCCAGCAGCGCCGGGGGAGCGAACACCGGGGAGCTGTTTTTT
cdr3_aa: CASSAGGANTGELFF

clone_size: .
v_call: TRBV6-1
cdr3_length: 16
d_call: TRBD1
j_call: TRBJ2-2
cdr3_nt: TGTGCCAGCAGTGAAGATACAGGGGGCAACGCCGGGGAGCTGTTTTTT
cdr3_aa: CASSEDTGGNAGELFF

clone_size: .
v_call: TRBV7-2
cdr3_length: 13
d_call: .
j_call: TRBJ1-1
cdr3_nt: TGTGCCAGCAGCTTAGCAAGGGAAACTGAAGCTTTCTTT
cdr3_aa: CASSLARETEAFF

clone_size: .
v_call: TRBV19
cdr3_length: 13
d_call: .
j_call: TRBJ2-7
cdr3_nt: TGTGCCAGTAGTATGGGAAGGCCCTACGAGCAGTACTTC
cdr3_aa: CASSMGRPYEQYF

clone_size: .
v_call: TRBV3-1/TRBV3-2
cdr3_length: 14
d_call: TRBD1
j_call: TRBJ2-5
cdr3_nt: TGTGCCAGCAGCCACCGAGACAGGGATGAGACCCAGTACTTC
cdr3_aa: CASSHRDRDETQYF

clone_size: once
v_call: TRBV24-1
cdr3_length: 18
d_call: TRBD2
j_call: TRBJ2-5
cdr3_nt: TGTGCCACCAGTGATTTCCAACAACTAGCGGGGGGACAAGAGACCCAGTACTTC
cdr3_aa: CATSDFQQLAGGQETQYF

clone_size: .
v_call: TRBV6-1
cdr3_length: 16
d_call: .
j_call: TRBJ1-3
cdr3_nt: TGTGCCAGCAGTGAAGCGGGCAGGGGATCTGGAAACACCATATATTTT
cdr3_aa: CASSEAGRGSGNTIYF

clone_size: .
v_call: TRBV12-3/TRBV12-4
cdr3_length: 11
d_call: .
j_call: TRBJ1-4
cdr3_nt: TGTGCCAGCAGCAGTGAGGCTGGGCTGTTTTTT
cdr3_aa: CASSSEAGLFF

clone_size: .
v_call: TRBV14
cdr3_length: 14
d_call: .
j_call: TRBJ1-6
cdr3_nt: TGTGCCAGCAGCCGGGTCAGGGGAGATTCACCCCTCCACTTT
cdr3_aa: CASSRVRGDSPLHF

clone_size: .
v_call: TRBV12-3/TRBV12-4
cdr3_length: 12
d_call: .
j_call: TRBJ1-3
cdr3_nt: TGTGCCAGCAGCCCCCCTGGAAACACCATATATTTT
cdr3_aa: CASSPPGNTIYF

clone_size: .
v_call: TRBV5-1
cdr3_length: 13
d_call: TRBD1
j_call: TRBJ2-3
cdr3_nt: TGCGCCAGCAGCTTGGGGGACAGGGTGACGCAGTATTTT
cdr3_aa: CASSLGDRVTQYF

clone_size: .
v_call: TRBV19
cdr3_length: 15
d_call: .
j_call: TRBJ1-2
cdr3_nt: TGTGCCAGTAGTATAGGGAATCAGGGATACTATGGCTACACCTTC
cdr3_aa: CASSIGNQGYYGYTF

clone_size: .
v_call: TRBV24-1
cdr3_length: 16
d_call: TRBD1
j_call: TRBJ2-1
cdr3_nt: TGTGCCACCAGTGATGACCTCCGGGACAGCCACAATGAGCAGTTCTTC
cdr3_aa: CATSDDLRDSHNEQFF

clone_size: .
v_call: TRBV19
cdr3_length: 14
d_call: .
j_call: TRBJ1-1
cdr3_nt: TGTGCCAGTAGTAGGGACACCCGGGGGACTGAAGCTTTCTTT
cdr3_aa: CASSRDTRGTEAFF

clone_size: .
v_call: TRBV6-4
cdr3_length: 17
d_call: .
j_call: TRBJ1-1
cdr3_nt: TGTGCCAGCAGTGACTCGGGAAAATGGCGGCGGAACACTGAAGCTTTCTTT
cdr3_aa: CASSDSGKWRRNTEAFF

clone_size: .
v_call: TRBV3-1/TRBV3-2
cdr3_length: 14
d_call: .
j_call: TRBJ1-2
cdr3_nt: TGTGCCAGCAGCCGGATGACGACGGGATATGGCTACACCTTC
cdr3_aa: CASSRMTTGYGYTF

clone_size: .
v_call: TRBV6-5
cdr3_length: 12
d_call: .
j_call: TRBJ2-7
cdr3_nt: TGTGCCAGCACCCCAGGGTACAACGAGCAGTACTTC
cdr3_aa: CASTPGYNEQYF

clone_size: .
v_call: TRBV10-3
cdr3_length: 16
d_call: .
j_call: TRBJ1-3
cdr3_nt: TGTGCCATCAGTGATGACAGACTCATCTCTGGAAACACCATATATTTT
cdr3_aa: CAISDDRLISGNTIYF

clone_size: .
v_call: TRBV6-1
cdr3_length: 18
d_call: .
j_call: TRBJ2-4
cdr3_nt: TGTGCCAGCAGTGAAGAGGATTGGAGAGTACTAGCCAAAAACATTCAGTACTTC
cdr3_aa: CASSEEDWRVLAKNIQYF

clone_size: once
v_call: TRBV7-3
cdr3_length: 13
d_call: .
j_call: TRBJ1-3
cdr3_nt: TGTGCCAGCAGCTCGACAGAGGGAAACACCATATATTTT
cdr3_aa: CASSSTEGNTIYF

clone_size: .
v_call: TRBV9
cdr3_length: 13
d_call: .
j_call: TRBJ2-2
cdr3_nt: TGTGCCAGCAGCGTGGACGGCACCGGGGAGCTGTTTTTT
cdr3_aa: CASSVDGTGELFF

clone_size: .
v_call: TRBV6-5
cdr3_length: 13
d_call: .
j_call: TRBJ2-7
cdr3_nt: TGTGCCAGCAAGTCTGTCACTTACTACGAGCAGTACTTC
cdr3_aa: CASKSVTYYEQYF

clone_size: .
v_call: TRBV27
cdr3_length: 14
d_call: .
j_call: TRBJ1-5
cdr3_nt: TGTGCCAGCAGTTTATATGGTCGGCATCAGCCCCAGCATTTT
cdr3_aa: CASSLYGRHQPQHF

clone_size: .
v_call: TRBV3-1/TRBV3-2
cdr3_length: 14
d_call: .
j_call: TRBJ2-2
cdr3_nt: TGTGCCAGCAGCCAGACTCAGACGGACGGGGAGCTGTTTTTT
cdr3_aa: CASSQTQTDGELFF

clone_size: .
v_call: TRBV20-1
cdr3_length: 13
d_call: .
j_call: TRBJ1-5
cdr3_nt: TGCAGTGCTAGTCGGGATAGCAATCAGCCCCAGCATTTT
cdr3_aa: CSASRDSNQPQHF

clone_size: .
v_call: TRBV5-1
cdr3_length: 16
d_call: .
j_call: TRBJ2-3
cdr3_nt: TGCGCCAGCAGCTTCGGACAGCCCGCTAGCACAGATACGCAGTATTTT
cdr3_aa: CASSFGQPASTDTQYF

clone_size: .
v_call: TRBV2
cdr3_length: 14
d_call: TRBD1
j_call: TRBJ1-2
cdr3_nt: TGTGCCAGCACCCCGCGGGGGGACAGCTATGGCTACACCTTC
cdr3_aa: CASTPRGDSYGYTF

clone_size: .
v_call: TRBV4-2
cdr3_length: 13
d_call: .
j_call: TRBJ1-5
cdr3_nt: TGTGCCAGCAGCCCCGGTCCCAATCAGCCCCAGCATTTT
cdr3_aa: CASSPGPNQPQHF

clone_size: .
v_call: TRBV19
cdr3_length: 13
d_call: .
j_call: TRBJ1-1
cdr3_nt: TGTGCCAGTAGTATATGGCAGGGCACTGAAGCTTTCTTT
cdr3_aa: CASSIWQGTEAFF

clone_size: .
v_call: TRBV9
cdr3_length: 14
d_call: .
j_call: TRBJ2-3
cdr3_nt: TGTGCCAGCAGCGTTCGAGATAGAACAGATACGCAGTATTTT
cdr3_aa: CASSVRDRTDTQYF

clone_size: .
v_call: TRBV5-6
cdr3_length: 16
d_call: .
j_call: TRBJ2-5
cdr3_nt: TGTGCCAGCAGCCCCCTTTTCGGGGCCGACCGGGAGACCCAGTACTTC
cdr3_aa: CASSPLFGADRETQYF

clone_size: .
v_call: TRBV6-5
cdr3_length: 14
d_call: .
j_call: TRBJ2-7
cdr3_nt: TGTGCCAGCAGTCCTTCATTGACAGGATACGAGCAGTACTTC
cdr3_aa: CASSPSLTGYEQYF

clone_size: .
v_call: TRBV7-9
cdr3_length: 19
d_call: .
j_call: TRBJ1-2
cdr3_nt: TGTGCCAGCAGCGGACTCAATCCCGAAACGAGGTTAGCTAACTATGGCTACACCTTC
cdr3_aa: CASSGLNPETRLANYGYTF

clone_size: once
v_call: TRBV30
cdr3_length: 13
d_call: .
j_call: TRBJ2-3
cdr3_nt: TGTGCCTGGAGTGTACGCGGCGGGGAAGCGCAGTATTTT
cdr3_aa: CAWSVRGGEAQYF

clone_size: .
v_call: TRBV19
cdr3_length: 13
d_call: .
j_call: TRBJ2-2
cdr3_nt: TGTGCCAGTAGCACAAAGAACACCGGGGAGCTGTTTTTT
cdr3_aa: CASSTKNTGELFF

clone_size: .
v_call: TRBV9
cdr3_length: 16
d_call: .
j_call: TRBJ1-3
cdr3_nt: TGTGCCAGCAGCGGGGGGACGGGGAACTCTGGAAACACCATATATTTT
cdr3_aa: CASSGGTGNSGNTIYF

clone_size: few
v_call: TRBV5-4
cdr3_length: 14
d_call: .
j_call: TRBJ1-4
cdr3_nt: TGTGCCAGCAGCCTGAAATCTGGTAATGAAAAACTGTTTTTT
cdr3_aa: CASSLKSGNEKLFF

clone_size: once
v_call: TRBV11-2
cdr3_length: 13
d_call: .
j_call: TRBJ2-5
cdr3_nt: TGTGCCAGCAGCCCCCGGCTAGCAGAGACCCAGTACTTC
cdr3_aa: CASSPRLAETQYF

clone_size: .
v_call: TRBV5-1
cdr3_length: 13
d_call: .
j_call: TRBJ1-1
cdr3_nt: TGCGCCAGCAGCTCCAGGGGAGGGACTGAAGCTTTCTTT
cdr3_aa: CASSSRGGTEAFF